Shown below are 6 T cell receptor beta chains from a single sample sequenced in a study of T cells in Graves' hyperthyroidism and ophthalmopathy. TCR beta CDR3 regions were amplified from RNA. Primed by the HTBI set, a first-round RT-PCR was run on the TCR CDR3. One entry per CDR3 protein results from TCRdb running MiXCR on the multiplex PCR reads. The sample records about 620,000 distinct CDR3 sequences, around 15% being singletons. Material: blood. The receptors come from a young woman with Graves' hyperthyroidism.

The chain couples TRBV6-1 to TRBJ2-5; D is undetermined. The CDR3 loop spans 11 amino acids. CDR1 and CDR2 from the germline V gene are MNHNS and SASEGT. V was pared by 7 bases and J by 5 bases, with 8 bases between. CDR3 DNA: TGTGCCAGCAAAGTTGAGGAGACCCAGTACTTC. Protein: CASKVEETQYF.

This clonotype was seen more than once but under ten times. The chain recombines TRBV9 with TRBJ2-7; no firm D call. V lost 0 bases to trimming and J lost 2 bases, with 9 bases between them. The CDR3 has 14 residues. Germline loops: CDR1 SGDLS, CDR2 YYNGEE. In nucleotides, the CDR3 is TGTGCCAGCAGCGTAGCAGGTGACACCTACGAGCAGTACTTC. Amino acids: CASSVAGDTYEQYF.

As concerns this clonotype: Compared with germline, one end of the junction differs, possibly owing to a read error. The chain uses TRBV2 and TRBJ1-1; TRBD1 matches at 7 bases. The CDR3 is 16 residues long. The germline V gene encodes CDR1 SNHLY and CDR2 FYNNEI. The CDR3 DNA is TGTGCCAGCAGTGAAAATTACAGGGGCAAAACACTGAAGCGGATCTTT. This translates into CASSENYRGKTLKRIF.

This clonotype was detected a few times. The gene calls are TRBV15 and TRBJ2-2, with D uncertain. The V gene's germline CDR1 is LNHNV and CDR2 YYDKDF (reference sequence). V was shortened by 5 bases and J by 5 bases, with 12 bases between the two germline ends. The CDR3 has 14 residues. CDR3 in amino acids: CATSGSDGTGELFF. The CDR3 DNA follows: TGTGCCACCAGCGGCTCGGACGGAACCGGGGAGCTGTTTTTT. Combining the CDR3 with reference TRBV15 and TRBJ2-2 gives the whole variable domain DAMVIQNPRYQVTQFGKPVTLSCSQTLNHNVMYWYQQKSSQAPKLLFHYYDKDFNNEADTPDNFQSRRPNTSFCFLDIRSPGLGDTAMYLCATSGSDGTGELFFGEGSRLTVL.

This clonotype was seen ten or more times. The rearrangement joins TRBV6-1 to TRBJ2-1; 9 positions match TRBD2. The CDR3 spans 16 residues. Germline CDR1 reads MNHNS; CDR2 reads SASEGT. The V gene end was trimmed by 6 bases and the J gene end by 0 bases; junction bases not matched to a gene: 6. The CDR3 here is CASRPSGASSYNEQFF. CDR3 in DNA: TGTGCCAGCAGACCTAGCGGGGCTAGCTCCTACAATGAGCAGTTCTTC.

This clonotype was found many times. The chain joins TRBV6-5 to TRBJ1-1; unclear D gene. V lost 2 bases, J lost 1 base, and 5 bases lay in between. The CDR3 is made up of 13 amino acids. Germline CDR1 is MNHEY and CDR2 is SVGAGI. CDR3 sequence (DNA): TGTGCCAGCAGTTACGGGGAGAACACTGAAGCTTTCTTT. Translated: CASSYGENTEAFF.